This T cell receptor beta chain was profiled in a study of blood T cell repertoires in COVID-19. Study context: T cells, B-cell-depleted T cells, or PBMCs provided the cDNA or gDNA that served as material.

Seattle patients were enrolled during active infection and followed longitudinally. The V and J ends lost 6 bases and 3 bases respectively, with 15 bases between them. This CDR3 has 15 residues. The method was immunoSEQ multiplex PCR; TCRdb's version includes in-frame clones alone and lacks a portion of them. The sample lists roughly 400,000 clones; about 90% were seen once. Sequencing used peripheral blood. The chain recombines TRBV6-7 with TRBJ1-5; D gene uncertain. TRBV6-7 is sorted into the ORF group, with uncertain function. This clonotype was obtained from a woman aged 55 to 70 with COVID-19, enrolled during active disease. This CDR3 reads CASSLPRSFNQPQHF. DNA for the CDR3: TGTGCCAGCAGCCTTCCCCGGTCATTCAATCAGCCCCAGCATTTT.